Below are 5 T cell receptor beta chains sequenced from a single sample in a study of T cell responses to AZD1222 COVID-19 vaccine. Method: immunoSEQ multiplex PCR; TCRdb's copy keeps in-frame clones and lacks some. The sample includes about 140,000 clones, around 93% of them seen just once. Sequencing used peripheral blood, obtained 28 days after the second AZD1222 dose. All receptors derive from an adult who received the AZD1222 COVID-19 vaccine.

The chain has TRBV6-2 or TRBV6-3 and TRBJ2-1; D is perhaps TRBD1 or TRBD2 (5 bases each). Per the germline V gene, CDR1 is MNHEY and CDR2 is SVGEGT. CDR3 size: 14 residues. Trimming pared 4 bases from V and 7 bases from J, leaving 14 bases between. The CDR3 region has the DNA TGTGCCAGCAGTTCCTGGGACGGAATTAATGAGCAGTTCTTC. Encoded protein: CASSSWDGINEQFF.

The rearrangement links TRBV28 to TRBJ2-4; D is possibly TRBD1 or TRBD2 (5 bases each). CDR3 length: 16 amino acids. The V end lost 3 bases, the J end lost 5 bases, and 17 bases lay between the germline ends. The germline CDR1 and CDR2 sequences are MDHEN and SYDVKM. CDR3 amino acids: CASSFWDVSAENIQYF. CDR3 DNA sequence: TGTGCCAGCAGTTTCTGGGACGTGAGCGCGGAAAACATTCAGTACTTC.

The rearrangement uses TRBV19 and TRBJ1-5, with TRBD1 matching over 7 bases. The V and J ends lost 2 bases and 8 bases, in that order; junction bases with no gene match: 12. This CDR3 is built from 16 residues. Germline lookup yields CDR1 LNHDA and CDR2 SQIVND (reference sequence). The CDR3 DNA is TGTGCCAGTAGTATAAGTTCGACAGGGTTGATTAAGCCCCAGCATTTT. This encodes CASSISSTGLIKPQHF.

The chain combines TRBV2 with TRBJ2-1, with 9 nucleotides matching TRBD2. The germline CDR1 and CDR2 sequences are SNHLY and FYNNEI. The CDR3 is 18 residues long. Unmatched junction bases numbered 20, after V lost 5 bases and J lost 9 bases. The CDR3 loop is CASSRRIYVAGVGSEQFF. The DNA for the CDR3 is TGTGCCAGCAGTCGACGAATCTATGTAGCGGGAGTCGGGAGTGAGCAGTTCTTC.

This chain links TRBV19 with TRBJ2-3; D is unclear. With 5 bases removed from V and 0 bases from J, the gap between germline ends came to 9 bases. Germline-derived CDR1 and CDR2 are LNHDA and SQIVND (reference sequence). There are 14 residues in the CDR3. For the CDR3, the DNA is TGTGCCAGTAGTTCCCGGATAAGCACAGATACGCAGTATTTT. As protein: CASSSRISTDTQYF.